This TCR beta chain was captured in a study of blood T cell repertoires in COVID-19. Study information: T cells, B-cell-depleted T cells, or PBMCs supplied cDNA or gDNA.

CDR1 and CDR2 from the germline V gene are SNHLY and FYNNEI. V dropped 2 bases and J dropped 1 base, with 21 bases sitting between them. CDR3 length: 19 amino acids. Profiling relied on immunoSEQ multiplex PCR, and the TCRdb table lists in-frame clones only, not all of them. The sample carries about 210,000 clones, more than 75% recorded once. Participants were aged about 18 to 95 years, lived in about two dozen US areas, and enrolled virtually. The chain uses TRBV2 and TRBJ1-5, with D unresolved. The sample was PBMCs or T cells enriched from blood (not recorded which). This TCR came from a man younger than 45 with acute COVID-19. DNA of the CDR3: TGTGCCAGCAGTGAATGGGAGGGCAGCTTCCTCCTAAGCAATCAGCCCCAGCATTTT. It translates to CASSEWEGSFLLSNQPQHF.